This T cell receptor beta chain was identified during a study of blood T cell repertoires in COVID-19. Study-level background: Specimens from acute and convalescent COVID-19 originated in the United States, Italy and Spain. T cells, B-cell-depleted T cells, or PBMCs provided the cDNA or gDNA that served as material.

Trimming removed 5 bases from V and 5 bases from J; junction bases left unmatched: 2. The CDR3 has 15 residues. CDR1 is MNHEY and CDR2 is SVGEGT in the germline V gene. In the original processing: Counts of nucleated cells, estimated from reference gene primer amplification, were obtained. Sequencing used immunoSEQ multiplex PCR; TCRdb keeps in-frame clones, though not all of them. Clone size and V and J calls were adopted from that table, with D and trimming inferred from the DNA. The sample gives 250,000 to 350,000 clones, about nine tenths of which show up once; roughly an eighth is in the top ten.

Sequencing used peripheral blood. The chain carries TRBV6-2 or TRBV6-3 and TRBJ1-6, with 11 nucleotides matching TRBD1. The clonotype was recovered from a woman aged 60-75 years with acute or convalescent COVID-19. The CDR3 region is CASSRDRGNNSPLHF. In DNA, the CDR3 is TGTGCCAGCAGTCGGGACAGGGGGAATAATTCACCCCTCCACTTT.